Below are 10 T cell receptor beta chains sequenced from a single sample in a study of OX40 agonist ivuxolimab in advanced cancers. Sequencing was performed with immunoSEQ multiplex PCR; in TCRdb, only in-frame clones are kept and a portion is missing. This table has under 95,000 clones, approximately 89% appearing once. Material: CD4+ or CD8+ T cells sorted from blood, obtained in a trial of the OX40 agonist ivuxolimab. The receptors derive from an adult with an advanced solid tumor such as melanoma, head and neck, liver or kidney cancer.

This clone occurred once. The chain employs TRBV7-8 and TRBJ2-7; 7 positions match TRBD1. CDR3 length: 14 residues. The V segment lost 5 bases and the J segment 3 bases; nucleotides outside the gene matches: 7. Germline-derived CDR1 and CDR2 are SGHVS and FQNEAQ. CDR3 sequence (DNA): TGTGCCAGCAGCAACCGACAGGGACGCTACGAGCAGTACTTC. This encodes CASSNRQGRYEQYF.

The chain combines TRBV5-1 with TRBJ2-5; 8 positions match TRBD1. CDR1 and CDR2 (germline): SGHRS, YFSETQ. J gave up 5 bases and V 4 bases, and 13 bases lay outside the gene matches. The CDR3 extends over 16 amino acids. The CDR3 sequence is CASSPDVGQGGETQYF. The CDR3, as DNA: TGCGCCAGCAGCCCGGACGTTGGACAGGGCGGGGAGACCCAGTACTTC.

The chain links TRBV10-1 to TRBJ2-5; 11 bases map to TRBD2. CDR3 length equals 16 residues. Trimming cost V 7 bases and J 6 bases; bases outside gene matches: 13. CDR1 and CDR2 from the germline V gene are WNHNN and SYGVQD (reference sequence). CDR3 amino acids: CASTRTSGYLGKTQYF. The CDR3 DNA follows: TGCGCCAGCACTCGGACTAGCGGGTATCTCGGCAAGACCCAGTACTTC.

The V gene is TRBV4-1, the J gene TRBJ2-3; TRBD2 aligns across 7 bases. The ends lost 5 bases at V and 0 bases at J; junction bases unmatched: 11. Germline V CDR1 and CDR2: MGHRA, YSYEKL. CDR3 length equals 17 residues. The CDR3 reads CASSILSGGFSTDTQYF. The CDR3 nucleotides are TGCGCCAGCAGCATATTATCGGGGGGATTTAGCACAGATACGCAGTATTTT.

With regard to this clone: The same CDR3 also results from other DNA sequences found in this sample. The V gene is TRBV18, the J gene TRBJ2-7; D may be TRBD1 or TRBD2 (5 bases each). The CDR3 covers 13 residues. Germline CDR1 KGHSH, CDR2 LQKENI. Deletions cut 3 bases from V and 3 bases from J, with 9 bases between. CDR3 in DNA: TGTGCCAGCTCACCCGGGACCTTCTACGAGCAGTACTTC. Its protein is CASSPGTFYEQYF.

This chain uses TRBV20-1 with TRBJ2-1, with D possibly matching TRBD1 (6 bases). The CDR3 extends over 11 amino acids. Germline V gives CDR1 DFQATT, CDR2 SNEGSKA (reference sequence). Deletions cut 6 bases from V and 14 bases from J, with 17 bases between. The CDR3 reads CSAAGMDSKFF. In nucleotides, the CDR3 is TGCAGTGCGGCGGGCATGGACAGTAAGTTCTTC.

About this clone: The sample contains more than one DNA sequence encoding this CDR3. The chain is built from TRBV7-2 and TRBJ2-2; 9 nucleotides match TRBD1. With V trimmed by 6 bases and J by 8 bases, 7 bases remained unmatched. Germline lookup yields CDR1 SGHTA and CDR2 FQGNSA. CDR3 length equals 14 residues. CDR3 residues: CASSLQGAGGELFF. The CDR3 DNA is TGTGCCAGCAGTTTACAGGGGGCGGGGGGGGAGCTGTTTTTT. Looking up the rest from reference TRBV7-2 and TRBJ2-2 gives the full variable domain: GAGVSQSPSNKVTEKGKDVELRCDPISGHTALYWYRQSLGQGLEFLIYFQGNSAPDKSGLPSDRFSAERTGGSVSTLTIQRTQQEDSAVYLCASSLQGAGGELFFGEGSRLTVL.

The CDR3: CASSVTYRRYNEQFF. CDR3 DNA: TGTGCCAGTAGTGTGACGTACCGACGGTACAATGAGCAGTTCTTC. The rearrangement joins TRBV19 to TRBJ2-1; D ambiguous. From germline, CDR1 is LNHDA and CDR2 SQIVND (reference sequence). The CDR3 loop spans 15 amino acids. Trimming removed 5 bases at V and 4 bases at J, with 15 bases between.

The chain employs TRBV7-9 and TRBJ2-5; 10 bases match TRBD2. Germline CDR1 reads SEHNR; CDR2 reads FQNEAQ (reference sequence). V dropped 6 bases and J dropped 5; count of bases not matched to a gene: 0. The CDR3 is 12 residues long. In DNA form, the CDR3 reads TGTGCCAGCAGGGGACTAGCGGAGACCCAGTACTTC. Translated, it gives CASRGLAETQYF.

This chain connects TRBV14 to TRBJ2-2; 9 bases are a match to TRBD1. The J segment lost 0 bases and the V segment lost 2 bases, leaving 7 bases of the junction unmatched. CDR1 and CDR2 (germline): SGHDN, FVKESK. The CDR3 covers 18 residues. The CDR3 DNA is TGTGCCAGCAGCCAATCTAGGGACAGGGCCGCGAACACCGGGGAGCTGTTTTTT. It translates to CASSQSRDRAANTGELFF.